Each of the 5 T cell receptor beta chains below was sequenced from the same sample in a study of T cell responses to AZD1222 COVID-19 vaccine. The protocol was immunoSEQ multiplex PCR, while the TCRdb copy is restricted to in-frame clones and leaves out a portion. The sample lists roughly 150,000 clones, 92% occurring once. The sequencing here drew on peripheral blood, taken on day 0 of AZD1222 vaccination. Receptors were obtained from an adult in good health.

In the case of this clone: Additional DNA sequences in this sample encode the identical CDR3. The chain is built from TRBV2 and TRBJ1-5, with a possible D match to TRBD1 (5 bases). The V end lost 6 bases, the J end lost 4 bases, and 13 bases lay between the germline ends. Per the germline V gene, CDR1 is SNHLY and CDR2 is FYNNEI. The CDR3 sequence is 14 residues long. This CDR3 reads CASSRGTGNQPQHF. The CDR3 DNA follows: TGTGCCAGCAGCCGCGGGACGGGAAATCAGCCCCAGCATTTT.

This chain joins TRBV14 and TRBJ1-1; perhaps TRBD1 as D (5 bases). Trimming removed 4 bases from V and 5 bases from J, with 14 bases in between. The V gene's germline CDR1 is SGHDN and CDR2 FVKESK. The CDR3 has 14 residues. CDR3 in amino acids: CASSLVVGVTEAFF. The DNA of the CDR3 is TGTGCCAGCAGCCTTGTAGTGGGGGTTACTGAAGCTTTCTTT. The full variable domain, with the rest looked up from reference TRBV14 and TRBJ1-1, is EAGVTQFPSHSVIEKGQTVTLRCDPISGHDNLYWYRRVMGKEIKFLLHFVKESKQDESGMPNNRFLAERTGGTYSTLKVQPAELEDSGVYFCASSLVVGVTEAFFGQGTRLTVV.

This clone was counted once. The chain employs TRBV5-6 and TRBJ2-3; D might be TRBD1 (5 bases). The V gene lost 1 base and the J gene lost 2 bases, with 14 bases spanning the gap. In germline, CDR1 is SGHDT, CDR2 YYEEEE. This CDR3 is built from 16 residues. The DNA for the CDR3 is TGTGCCAGCAGCTTGTTCGGCAGGGCCACCACAGATACGCAGTATTTT. As protein: CASSLFGRATTDTQYF.

The CDR3: CASSLARDRFDEQFF. The CDR3 nucleotides are TGCGCCAGCAGCTTGGCCAGGGACAGGTTCGATGAGCAGTTCTTC. J is TRBJ2-1 and V is TRBV5-1, with 8 bases lining up with TRBD1. This CDR3 comprises 15 residues. With V trimmed by 0 bases and J by 8 bases, 7 bases remained unmatched. Germline-derived CDR1 and CDR2 are SGHRS and YFSETQ. The full variable domain, with the rest looked up from reference TRBV5-1 and TRBJ2-1, is KAGVTQTPRYLIKTRGQQVTLSCSPISGHRSVSWYQQTPGQGLQFLFEYFSETQRNKGNFPGRFSGRQFSNSRSEMNVSTLELGDSALYLCASSLARDRFDEQFFGPGTRLTVL.

The chain recombines TRBV27 with TRBJ2-1, with TRBD1 identical over 7 bases. Germline lookup yields CDR1 MNHEY and CDR2 SMNVEV (reference sequence). The CDR3 has 14 amino acids. V shed 4 bases, J shed 3 bases, and the junction held 3 bases outside the gene matches. Here the CDR3 DNA reads TGTGCCAGCAGTTCCGGGACAGTCTACAATGAGCAGTTCTTC. Translation gives CASSSGTVYNEQFF.